This T cell receptor (beta chain) was observed in a study of regulatory T cells in long-lasting Graves disease. General observations from the study: Persistent Graves' patients possessed reduced TCR diversity relative to recently diagnosed ones.

The time point was: newly diagnosed GD, antithyroid drugs for less than 3 months. The TCR library was made from RNA that had been extracted from PBMCs in TRIzol. Graves' disease diagnosis used American Thyroid Association guidelines. Collection of peripheral blood (around 10 milliliters) was done using EDTA tubes. Assembly of TCR beta libraries relied on iRepertoire HTBI primers together with Arm-PCR of CDR3 regions. TCRdb re-called the multiplex PCR reads with MiXCR, one entry per CDR3 protein. The repertoire includes about 620,000 distinct CDR3 sequences, roughly 15% of them detected once, and 15% to 20% sits in the top ten. This CDR3 region has 15 residues. The ends were cut back, 1 base at V and 1 base at J, with 10 bases in the middle. Germline V gives CDR1 LGHDT, CDR2 YNNKEL (reference sequence). A word on this clonotype: Its antigen remains unidentified.

These same records also appear under a second study, on T cells in Graves' hyperthyroidism and ophthalmopathy. According to that study: Patients were excluded for uncontrolled infection, other autoimmune disease, pregnancy or lactation.

This chain uses TRBV3-1 with TRBJ1-1, with a weak D call TRBD1 (5 bases). The input for sequencing was peripheral blood mononuclear cells (PBMCs), taken at new diagnosis, from a patient treated with antithyroid drugs. The sequence derives from a woman in her twenties or thirties with Graves disease. CDR3 bases: TGTGCCAGCAGCCAAGTTGGGGCCGCGAACACTGAAGCTTTCTTT. This gives the protein CASSQVGAANTEAFF.